These 9 T cell receptor beta chains were sequenced from one sample in a study of T cell responses to AZD1222 COVID-19 vaccine. Sequenced by immunoSEQ multiplex PCR; TCRdb stores in-frame clones only, minus some. Of around 160,000 clones listed, 88% were seen once; the top ten hold more than 5%. The starting material was peripheral blood, obtained on day 0 of AZD1222 vaccination. Receptors were obtained from an adult in good health.

The CDR3 DNA follows: TGTGCCAGCAGTAACCCGGCAGGTGATACGCAGTATTTT. It codes for CASSNPAGDTQYF. The V and J genes are TRBV6-2 or TRBV6-3 and TRBJ2-3; no firm D call. Trimming pared 5 bases from V and 6 bases from J, leaving 12 bases between. The CDR3 is 13 amino acids. CDR1 is MNHEY and CDR2 is SVGEGT in the germline V gene.

V is TRBV11-2 and J is TRBJ2-3; 8 nucleotides match TRBD2. The ends lost 6 bases at V and 3 bases at J; junction bases unmatched: 8. This CDR3 is 15 amino acids long. CDR1 SGHAT and CDR2 FQNNGV come from the germline V gene. DNA of the CDR3: TGTGCCAGCAGGCGGCCGGGACTAGGAACAGATACGCAGTATTTT. It is translated as CASRRPGLGTDTQYF.

The rearrangement joins TRBV19 to TRBJ1-3; D ambiguous. Germline V gene sequence: CDR1 LNHDA, CDR2 SQIVND (reference sequence). V was trimmed by 5 bases and J by 0 bases, leaving 11 bases between them. The CDR3 extends over 15 amino acids. In DNA form, the CDR3 reads TGTGCCAGTAGTTTCCAGGCCGGCTCTGGAAACACCATATATTTT. Residues: CASSFQAGSGNTIYF.

The V gene is TRBV12-3 or TRBV12-4, the J gene TRBJ2-7, with 8 bases matching TRBD1. The CDR3 is 13 amino acids. The ends lost 8 bases at V and 2 bases at J; junction bases unmatched: 5. The CDR3 region is CASRQGITYEQYF. The CDR3 region has the DNA TGTGCCAGCCGACAGGGGATAACCTACGAGCAGTACTTC.

V is TRBV5-1 and J is TRBJ2-7; D is unclear. The germline V and J ends were trimmed by 0 bases and 1 base, with 2 bases remaining between them. Germline V gene data show CDR1 as SGHRS and CDR2 as YFSETQ. CDR3 length equals 12 residues. The CDR3 nucleotides read TGCGCCAGCAGCTTGGAATCCTACGAGCAGTACTTC. Its translation: CASSLESYEQYF.

The chain joins TRBV7-2 to TRBJ1-5; D not resolved. Germline V gene lookup returns CDR1 SGHTA and CDR2 FQGNSA. The CDR3 sequence is 14 residues long. V was clipped by 8 bases and J by 0 bases, with 11 bases between them. The CDR3 DNA sequence: TGTGCCAGCGGTGGACGGCATAGCAATCAGCCCCAGCATTTT. This codes for CASGGRHSNQPQHF.

The CDR3 nucleotides are TGCGCCAGCAGTCAAAGAGCCAGGGGATTCTCCTACGAGCAGTACTTC. It codes for CASSQRARGFSYEQYF. This chain uses TRBV23-1 with TRBJ2-7; TRBD1 might be the D (6 bases). TRBV23-1 is labeled an ORF, and its function is uncertain. Between the trimmed V and J ends, which lost 2 bases and 0 bases, there was a span of 14 bases. The CDR3 spans 16 residues.

The chain combines TRBV14 with TRBJ1-2; the D is unclear. CDR1 and CDR2 from the germline V gene are SGHDN and FVKESK. The CDR3 consists of 12 residues. Trimming stripped 6 bases from V and 0 bases from J, with 5 bases between. This CDR3 reads CASSNANYGYTF. DNA of the CDR3: TGTGCCAGCAGTAACGCTAACTATGGCTACACCTTC.

The rearrangement links TRBV5-1 to TRBJ2-3; D perhaps matches TRBD1 (5 bases). This CDR3 region has 16 residues. CDR1 and CDR2 (germline): SGHRS, YFSETQ. V lost 0 bases to trimming and J lost 0 bases, with 11 bases between them. The CDR3 DNA sequence: TGCGCCAGCAGCTTGGCCGAAGGGGCCAGCACAGATACGCAGTATTTT. As protein: CASSLAEGASTDTQYF.